This TCR beta chain was documented in a study of shared clonotypes between healthy human individuals. Study background: Donor composition was a couple of women and a few men, aged 18 to 49.

V was cut by 4 bases and J by 0 bases, with 5 bases left in between. Germline V gene sequence: CDR1 GTSNPN, CDR2 SVGIG (reference sequence). There are 12 residues in the CDR3. Assay execution took place at the deep level. Once extracted for a subset, genomic DNA was divided evenly among several immunoSEQ plates. Authors' methods: Junction-only sequences without quality scores were provided by ImmunoSEQ, so filtering was different. The data were produced by immunoSEQ multiplex PCR, yet TCRdb's version contains in-frame clones alone and is incomplete. The V and J calls and clone size come from that table; D and trimming were worked out from the DNA. This table holds about a million clones, about 76% found once.

The sample comprised memory CD4+ T cells sorted from blood. As for subset: CD45RA-negative fraction. The TCR was taken from a man aged 18 to 30 in good health. This chain joins TRBV30 and TRBJ2-3, with D uncertain. Here the CDR3 reads CAWTFSTDTQYF. The CDR3 DNA is TGTGCCTGGACTTTCAGCACAGATACGCAGTATTTT.